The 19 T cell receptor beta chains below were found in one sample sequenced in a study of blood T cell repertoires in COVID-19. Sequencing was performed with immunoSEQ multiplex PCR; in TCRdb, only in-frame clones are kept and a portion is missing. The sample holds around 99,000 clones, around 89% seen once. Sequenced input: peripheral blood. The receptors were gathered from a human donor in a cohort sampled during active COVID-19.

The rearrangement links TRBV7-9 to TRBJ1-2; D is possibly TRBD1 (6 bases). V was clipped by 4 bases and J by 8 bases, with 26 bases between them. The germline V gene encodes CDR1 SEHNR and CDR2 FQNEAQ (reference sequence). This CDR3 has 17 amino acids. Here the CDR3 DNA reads TGTGCCAGCAGCTCCCGGGGGGAGGTACGACAGGCCGTGGGCTACACCTTC. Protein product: CASSSRGEVRQAVGYTF.

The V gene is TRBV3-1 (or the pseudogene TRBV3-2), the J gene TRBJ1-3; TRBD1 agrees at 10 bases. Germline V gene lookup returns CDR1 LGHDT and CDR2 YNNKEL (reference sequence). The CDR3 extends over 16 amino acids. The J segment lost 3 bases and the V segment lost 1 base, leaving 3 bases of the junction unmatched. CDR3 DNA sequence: TGTGCCAGCAGCCAAGTGGACAGGGGGATTGGAAACACCATATATTTT. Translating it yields CASSQVDRGIGNTIYF.

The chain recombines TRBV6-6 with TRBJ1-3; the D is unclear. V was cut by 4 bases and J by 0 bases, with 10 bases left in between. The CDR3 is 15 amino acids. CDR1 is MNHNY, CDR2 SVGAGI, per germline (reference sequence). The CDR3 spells CASSSQQSSGNTIYF. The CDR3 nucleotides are TGTGCCAGCAGTTCGCAACAGAGCTCTGGAAACACCATATATTTT.

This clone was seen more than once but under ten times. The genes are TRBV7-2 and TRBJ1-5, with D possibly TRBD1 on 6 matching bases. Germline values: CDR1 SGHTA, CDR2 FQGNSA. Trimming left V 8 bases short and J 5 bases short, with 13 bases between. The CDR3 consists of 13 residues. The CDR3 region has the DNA TGTGCCAGCGGGGGCTGGGTGGATCAGCCCCAGCATTTT. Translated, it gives CASGGWVDQPQHF.

DNA of the CDR3: TGTGCCAGCAGCCAGGGACAGGTTTCTGAAGCTTTCTTT. It specifies CASSQGQVSEAFF. The J gene is TRBJ1-1, the V gene TRBV3-1 (or the pseudogene TRBV3-2); 8 bases are shared with TRBD1. The CDR3 is made up of 13 amino acids. In germline, CDR1 is LGHDT, CDR2 YNNKEL (reference sequence). Unmatched junction bases numbered 3, after V lost 3 bases and J lost 6 bases.

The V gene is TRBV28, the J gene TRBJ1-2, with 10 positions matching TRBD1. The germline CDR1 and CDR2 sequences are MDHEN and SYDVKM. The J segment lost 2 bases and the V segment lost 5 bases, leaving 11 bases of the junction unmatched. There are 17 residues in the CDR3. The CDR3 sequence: CASSSPDRGRPNYGYTF. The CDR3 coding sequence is TGTGCCAGCAGTAGCCCAGACAGGGGGCGCCCAAACTATGGCTACACCTTC.

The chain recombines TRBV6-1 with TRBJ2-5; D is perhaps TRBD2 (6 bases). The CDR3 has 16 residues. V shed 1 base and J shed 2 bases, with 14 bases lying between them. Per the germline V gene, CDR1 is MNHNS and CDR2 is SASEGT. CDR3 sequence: CASSEGEEGPQETQYF. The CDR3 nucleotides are TGTGCCAGCAGTGAAGGAGAGGAGGGTCCTCAAGAGACCCAGTACTTC.

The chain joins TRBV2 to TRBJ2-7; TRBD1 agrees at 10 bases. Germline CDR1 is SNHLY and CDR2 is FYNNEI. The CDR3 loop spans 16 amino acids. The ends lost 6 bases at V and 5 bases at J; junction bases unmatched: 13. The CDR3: CASSEPPGQGRHEQYF. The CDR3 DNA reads TGTGCCAGCAGCGAACCCCCGGGACAGGGGAGGCACGAGCAGTACTTC.

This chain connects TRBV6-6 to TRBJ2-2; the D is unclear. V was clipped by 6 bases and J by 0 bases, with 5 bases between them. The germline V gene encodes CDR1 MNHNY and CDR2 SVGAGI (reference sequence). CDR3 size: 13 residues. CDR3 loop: CASSYTNTGELFF. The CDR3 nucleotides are TGTGCCAGCAGCTATACGAACACCGGGGAGCTGTTTTTT.

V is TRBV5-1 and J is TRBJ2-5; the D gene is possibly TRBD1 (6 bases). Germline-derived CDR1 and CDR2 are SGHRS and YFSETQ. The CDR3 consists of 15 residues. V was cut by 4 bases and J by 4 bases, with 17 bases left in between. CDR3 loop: CASSPNRVGAETQYF. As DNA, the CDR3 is TGCGCCAGCAGCCCCAACAGGGTCGGTGCAGAGACCCAGTACTTC.

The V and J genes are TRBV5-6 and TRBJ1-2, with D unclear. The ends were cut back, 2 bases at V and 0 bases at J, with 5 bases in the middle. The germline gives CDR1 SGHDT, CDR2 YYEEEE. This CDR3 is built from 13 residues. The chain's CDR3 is CASSFQANYGYTF. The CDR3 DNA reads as TGTGCCAGCAGCTTCCAGGCTAACTATGGCTACACCTTC.

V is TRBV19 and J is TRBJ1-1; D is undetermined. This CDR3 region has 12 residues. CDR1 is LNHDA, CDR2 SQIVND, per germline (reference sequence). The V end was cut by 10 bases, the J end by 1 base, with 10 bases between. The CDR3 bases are TGTGCCATTGCGGGCCCGAACACTGAAGCTTTCTTT. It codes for CAIAGPNTEAFF. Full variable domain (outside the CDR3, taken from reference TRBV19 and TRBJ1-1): DGGITQSPKYLFRKEGQNVTLSCEQNLNHDAMYWYRQDPGQGLRLIYYSQIVNDFQKGDIAEGYSVSREKKESFPLTVTSAQKNPTAFYLCAIAGPNTEAFFGQGTRLTVV.

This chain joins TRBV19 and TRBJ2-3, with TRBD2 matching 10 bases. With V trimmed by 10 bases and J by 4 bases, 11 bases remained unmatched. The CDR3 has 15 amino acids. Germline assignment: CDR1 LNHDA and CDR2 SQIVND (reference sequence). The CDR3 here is CATSSLAGGPDTQYF. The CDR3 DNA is TGTGCCACCTCATCCTTAGCGGGGGGACCAGATACGCAGTATTTT.

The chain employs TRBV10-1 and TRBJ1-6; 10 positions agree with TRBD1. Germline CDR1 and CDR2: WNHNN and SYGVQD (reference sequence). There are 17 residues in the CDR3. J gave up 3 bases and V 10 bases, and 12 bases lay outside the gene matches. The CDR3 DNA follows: TGCGCCACCCGCCCAGCCGGGACAGGGGACTATAATTCACCCCTCCACTTT. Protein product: CATRPAGTGDYNSPLHF.

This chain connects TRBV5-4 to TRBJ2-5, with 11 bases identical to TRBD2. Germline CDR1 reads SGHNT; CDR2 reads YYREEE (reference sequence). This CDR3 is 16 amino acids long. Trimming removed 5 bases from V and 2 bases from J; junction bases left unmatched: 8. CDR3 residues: CASRPGLAGLQETQYF. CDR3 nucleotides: TGTGCCAGCAGACCTGGACTAGCGGGCCTTCAAGAGACCCAGTACTTC.

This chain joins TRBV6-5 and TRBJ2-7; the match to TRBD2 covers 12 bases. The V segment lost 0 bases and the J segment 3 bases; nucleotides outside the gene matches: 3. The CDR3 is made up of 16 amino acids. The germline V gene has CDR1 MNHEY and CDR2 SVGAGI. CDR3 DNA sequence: TGTGCCAGCAGTTACTCGATGGGACTAGCGGGCTACGAGCAGTACTTC. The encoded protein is CASSYSMGLAGYEQYF.

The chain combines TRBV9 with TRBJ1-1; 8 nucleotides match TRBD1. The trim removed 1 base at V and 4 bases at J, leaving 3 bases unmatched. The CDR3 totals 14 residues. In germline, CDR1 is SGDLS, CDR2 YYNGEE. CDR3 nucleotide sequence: TGTGCCAGCAGCGTAACAGGGGGGAGCACTGAAGCTTTCTTT. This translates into CASSVTGGSTEAFF.

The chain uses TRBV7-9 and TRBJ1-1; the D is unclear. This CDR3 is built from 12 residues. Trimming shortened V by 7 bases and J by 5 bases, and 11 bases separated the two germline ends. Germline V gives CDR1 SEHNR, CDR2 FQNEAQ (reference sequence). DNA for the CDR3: TGTGCCAGCACTGCGGGATGGACTGAAGCTTTCTTT. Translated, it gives CASTAGWTEAFF.

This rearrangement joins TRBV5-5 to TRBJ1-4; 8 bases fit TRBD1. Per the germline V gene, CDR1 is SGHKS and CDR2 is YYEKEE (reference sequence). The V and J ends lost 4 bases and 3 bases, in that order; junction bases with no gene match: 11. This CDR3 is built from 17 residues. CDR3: CASSARQGLGANEKLFF. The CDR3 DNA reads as TGTGCCAGCAGCGCCCGACAGGGGTTGGGGGCTAATGAAAAACTGTTTTTT.